The 5 T cell receptor beta chains below were found in one sample sequenced in a study of blood T cell repertoires in COVID-19. TCRdb keeps only in-frame clones here, not all; method: immunoSEQ multiplex PCR. In the table there are approximately 130,000 clones, about 85% of which are singletons. Sequences were obtained from peripheral blood. The source is a man in his forties with active or convalescent COVID-19.

This chain uses TRBV11-2 with TRBJ2-2; D possibly corresponds to TRBD2 (5 bases). V was pared by 4 bases and J by 6 bases, with 15 bases between. The length of the CDR3 is 15 residues. CDR1 and CDR2 from the germline V gene are SGHAT and FQNNGV. The CDR3: CASSSRTDLAGELFF. In DNA form, the CDR3 reads TGTGCCAGCAGCTCAAGGACTGACCTCGCCGGGGAGCTGTTTTTT.

This chain joins TRBV24-1 and TRBJ2-1, with D possibly matching TRBD1 (6 bases). Germline assignment: CDR1 KGHDR and CDR2 SFDVKD. Trimming cost V 3 bases and J 7 bases, with 9 bases left between them. This CDR3 is 13 amino acids long. CDR3 coding DNA: TGTGCCACCAGTGATCCCAGGGGAAATGAGCAGTTCTTC. It is translated as CATSDPRGNEQFF.

The chain uses TRBV3-1 (or the pseudogene TRBV3-2) and TRBJ1-1; D gene uncertain. Germline CDR1 LGHDT, CDR2 YNNKEL (reference sequence). The CDR3 is made up of 13 amino acids. V shed 4 bases and J shed 3 bases, with 9 bases lying between them. CDR3 sequence reads: CASSLLQDTEAFF. The CDR3, as DNA: TGTGCCAGCAGCCTCCTGCAGGACACTGAAGCTTTCTTT.

The chain joins TRBV7-9 to TRBJ2-7; 8 positions agree with TRBD1. The CDR3 has 15 amino acids. CDR1 and CDR2 (germline): SEHNR, FQNEAQ (reference sequence). V lost 1 base and J lost 3; bases outside the gene matches: 5. CDR3 sequence: CASSLVQGAGYEQYF. CDR3 sequence (DNA): TGTGCCAGCAGCTTAGTGCAGGGGGCGGGCTACGAGCAGTACTTC. The variable domain in full, with the rest retrieved from reference TRBV7-9 and TRBJ2-7, is DTGVSQNPRHKITKRGQNVTFRCDPISEHNRLYWYRQTLGQGPEFLTYFQNEAQLEKSRLLSDRFSAERPKGSFSTLEIQRTEQGDSAMYLCASSLVQGAGYEQYFGPGTRLTVT.

The chain uses TRBV6-5 and TRBJ1-6; D unclear. The V end lost 2 bases, the J end lost 5 bases, and 7 bases lay between the germline ends. From germline, CDR1 is MNHEY and CDR2 SVGAGI. The length of the CDR3 is 14 residues. The CDR3 region has the DNA TGTGCCAGCAGTTACGGGCAGAATAATTCACCCCTCCACTTT. Its protein is CASSYGQNNSPLHF.